The T cell receptor (beta chain) under discussion was sequenced for a study of T cell responses to AZD1222 COVID-19 vaccine. Study conclusions and caveats: White British people made up most donors, females outnumbered males, and clonal diversity was possibly underestimated. Baseline seropositives among AZD1222 recipients totaled only five or six. With two AZD1222 doses given, Spike-specific TCR breadth and depth both rose. Spike-wide vaccine-associated CD4 TCRs dominated at 160-218 and 743-854.

To note about this clone: Its target is unknown.

The germline gives CDR1 SNHLY, CDR2 FYNNEI. The CDR3 is 14 residues long. Trimming stripped 8 bases from V and 1 base from J, with 11 bases between. Here immunoSEQ multiplex PCR was the method, and the copy in TCRdb shows in-frame clones only, minus some. Of around 130,000 clones listed, 91% are singletons. Sequencing was performed on peripheral blood, taken 28 days after the second dose of the MenACWY control vaccine. The chain combines TRBV2 with TRBJ2-2; TRBD2 might be the D (5 bases). The sequence was obtained from an adult who received the MenACWY meningococcal vaccine as a control. CDR3 sequence reads: CASLEGRNTGELFF. DNA of the CDR3: TGTGCCAGCTTAGAGGGTAGGAACACCGGGGAGCTGTTTTTT.